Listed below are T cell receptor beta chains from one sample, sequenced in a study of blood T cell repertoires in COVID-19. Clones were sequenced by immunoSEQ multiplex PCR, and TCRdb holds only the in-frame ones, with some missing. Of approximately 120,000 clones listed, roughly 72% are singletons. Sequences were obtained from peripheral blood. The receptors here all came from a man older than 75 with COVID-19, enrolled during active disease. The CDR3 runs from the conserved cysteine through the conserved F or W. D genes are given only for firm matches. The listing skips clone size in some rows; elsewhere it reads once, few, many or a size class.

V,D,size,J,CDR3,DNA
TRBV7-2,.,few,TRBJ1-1,CASSLALRQGAFF,TGTGCCAGCAGCTTAGCGCTTAGGCAGGGAGCTTTCTTT
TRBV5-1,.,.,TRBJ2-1,CASSLVFYEQFF,TGCGCCAGCAGCTTGGTGTTCTATGAGCAGTTCTTC
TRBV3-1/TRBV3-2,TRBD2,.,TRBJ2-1,CASSQWLAGPYNEQFF,TGTGCCAGCAGCCAATGGCTAGCGGGCCCCTACAATGAGCAGTTCTTC
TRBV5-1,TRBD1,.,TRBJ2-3,CASSEPGQLTDTQYF,TGCGCCAGCAGCGAGCCGGGACAGCTCACAGATACGCAGTATTTT
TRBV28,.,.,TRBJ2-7,CASSFRAGAAYEQYF,TGTGCCAGCAGTTTCCGGGCGGGCGCAGCCTACGAGCAGTACTTC
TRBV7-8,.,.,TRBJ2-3,CASSLVGGGQYF,TGTGCCAGCAGCCTTGTTGGGGGCGGGCAGTATTTT
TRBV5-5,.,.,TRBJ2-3,CASSFADTQYF,TGTGCCAGCAGCTTCGCAGATACGCAGTATTTT
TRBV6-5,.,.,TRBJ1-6,CASSYWRTNSPLHF,TGTGCCAGCAGTTACTGGAGAACTAATTCACCCCTCCACTTT
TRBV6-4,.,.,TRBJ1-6,CASSAGGGSSPLHF,TGTGCCAGCAGCGCCGGGGGGGGATCCTCACCCCTCCACTTT
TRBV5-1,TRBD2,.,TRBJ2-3,CASSLASGARTDTQYF,TGCGCCAGCAGCTTGGCCAGCGGGGCGCGCACAGATACGCAGTATTTT
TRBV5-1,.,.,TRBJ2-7,CASSLAPLVGAREQYF,TGCGCCAGCAGCTTGGCGCCACTAGTAGGAGCCCGGGAGCAGTACTTC
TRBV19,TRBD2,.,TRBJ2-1,CASSWSSGSFDEQFF,TGTGCCAGTAGTTGGTCTAGCGGGAGTTTCGATGAGCAGTTCTTC
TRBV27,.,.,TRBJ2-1,CASSVPGHASYNEQFF,TGTGCCAGCAGTGTACCGGGTCACGCCTCCTACAATGAGCAGTTCTTC
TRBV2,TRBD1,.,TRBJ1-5,CASSAGQGHQPQHF,TGTGCCAGCAGTGCGGGACAGGGACATCAGCCCCAGCATTTT
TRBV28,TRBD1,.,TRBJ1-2,CASSSPGTEGNGYTF,TGTGCCAGCAGTTCTCCAGGGACAGAAGGAAATGGCTACACCTTC
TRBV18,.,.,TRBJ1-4,CASSPFGGGGDEKLFF,TGTGCCAGCTCACCCTTCGGGGGGGGAGGCGATGAAAAACTGTTTTTT
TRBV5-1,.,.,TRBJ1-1,CASSFYWGVNTEAFF,TGCGCCAGCAGCTTTTATTGGGGAGTAAACACTGAAGCTTTCTTT
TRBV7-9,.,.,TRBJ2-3,CASSLNRGQNTDTQYF,TGTGCCAGCAGCCTGAACCGCGGACAGAACACAGATACGCAGTATTTT
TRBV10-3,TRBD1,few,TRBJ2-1,CAIRGQGVVEQFF,TGTGCCATCAGAGGACAGGGGGTGGTTGAGCAGTTCTTC
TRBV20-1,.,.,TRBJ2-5,CSAVEEETQYF,TGCAGTGCAGTCGAGGAAGAGACCCAGTACTTC